The present T cell receptor (beta chain) was sequenced within a study of blood T cell repertoires in COVID-19. Looking at the study overall: The analysed material was cDNA or gDNA that came from T cells, B-cell-depleted T cells, or PBMCs.

Germline CDR1 and CDR2: MNHEY and SVGAGI. V was trimmed by 0 bases and J by 6 bases, leaving 14 bases between them. The CDR3 is 16 residues long. As handled by the study authors: Researchers report that nucleated cell counts were estimated from reference gene primer amplification. The table came from immunoSEQ multiplex PCR; TCRdb's copy has only in-frame clones and leaves some out. That table supplies the V and J calls and clone size; D and trimming were determined from the DNA. The sample holds tens of thousands of clones, 90% seen once. The table lists this clone with a count of one. The rearrangement links TRBV6-5 to TRBJ1-4; the D gene is possibly TRBD1 (6 bases). Sequences were obtained from peripheral blood. The receptor comes from a woman older than 75 with active or convalescent COVID-19. As DNA, the CDR3 is TGTGCCAGCAGTTACTCCGGGCGGGGGCGCGATGAAAAACTGTTTTTT. It encodes CASSYSGRGRDEKLFF.